This T cell receptor beta chain was obtained from a study of T cells expressing NK-cell markers. About the study: The sequencing cohort of eight donors included seven HCMV-seropositive individuals and one seronegative individual.

Study-level findings and limits: HCMV specificity of the expanded NKG2C+ T cell clones stayed unclear. The share of CD8+ T cells held by dominant NKG2C+ clonotypes was about 1.0-7.5% in about six donors. Similarly, these clonotypes led the CD3+CD56-NKG2C+ fraction as well in a few donors.

TCRdb re-analyzed the 5' RACE reads; it lists each CDR3 protein once, without DNA. The sample data list approximately 420,000 distinct CDR3 sequences. The germline V gene encodes CDR1 SQVTM and CDR2 ANQGSEA. CDR3 length: 13 residues. With respect to this clonotype: Its antigen remains unidentified.

The clonotype was recovered from a woman between 45 and 65 years old in good health. The sample consisted of blood T cells: a sorted CD56 or NKG2C T cell subset, CD4+ or CD8+ T cells, or bulk PBMC T cells (not recorded which). V usage is TRBV29-1 and J usage is TRBJ1-1. Here the CDR3 reads CSVGFSLNTEAFF.